A few counts support the clone carrying this T cell receptor (beta chain). Its antigen is unidentified. The record originates from a study of response to subunit inactivated influenza vaccine. MiXCR was run by TCRdb on the RT-PCR reads, yielding one entry per CDR3 protein. The table shows about 830,000 distinct CDR3 sequences, with less than 20% occurring only once. Trimming took 6 bases from V and 5 from J, leaving 13 bases between them. Germline V lookup: CDR1 DFQATT, CDR2 SNEGSKA (reference sequence). The CDR3 contains 12 residues. Study-wide points: The study's authors posited that every seasonal influenza vaccination enlists few new T cells.

This chain links TRBV20-1 with TRBJ2-5; D possibly corresponds to TRBD2 (6 bases). This sample comprised PBMCs from blood, obtained roughly 5 days after vaccination. This clonotype originated in a man aged 45-65 years who received an inactivated influenza vaccine. The CDR3 loop is CSARDPVETQYF. The DNA for the CDR3 is TGCAGTGCGCGGGACCCGGTGGAGACCCAGTACTTC.